This is a list of T cell receptor beta chains from one sample in a study of quantifying T cell responses using KT2 cells. TCRdb passed the UMI-ligation and nested PCR reads through MiXCR, listing each CDR3 protein once. The sample lists approximately 50,000 distinct CDR3 sequences, under 14% occurring once. The sample was PBMCs spiked with cells of the T cell clone KT2. These receptors were collected from a human donor. Each CDR3 is given with its conserved first and last residue. D genes are given only for firm matches. For some rows the clone size is stated as once, few or many, or as a class when expanded; others skip it.

>TRBV4-1|TRBJ2-5|.|few
CASSSSGGGETQYF
TGCGCCAGCAGCTCCTCAGGAGGGGGAGAGACCCAGTACTTC
>TRBV5-1|TRBJ2-7|.|many
CASSPREGMDGEQYF
TGCGCCAGCAGCCCCCGAGAAGGGATGGACGGCGAGCAGTACTTC
>TRBV27|TRBJ1-1|TRBD1|few
CASSLDRGFTEAFF
TGTGCCAGCAGTTTGGACAGGGGGTTTACTGAAGCTTTCTTT
>TRBV20-1|TRBJ2-1|TRBD2|many
CSARGGDGSGSYNEQFF
TGCAGTGCTAGGGGAGGGGACGGGAGTGGGTCCTACAATGAGCAGTTCTTC
>TRBV29-1|TRBJ2-5|.|many
CSVRDLQETQYF
TGCAGCGTCCGGGACCTCCAAGAGACCCAGTACTTC
>TRBV12-3/TRBV12-4|TRBJ1-1|TRBD1|few
CASSPAGTGRTEAFF
TGTGCCAGCAGTCCCGCCGGGACAGGGAGAACTGAAGCTTTCTTT
>TRBV20-1|TRBJ1-1|.|many
CSARVGSLNTEAFF
TGCAGTGCTAGAGTGGGGTCATTGAACACTGAAGCTTTCTTT
>TRBV7-2|TRBJ2-2|.|few
CASRPPPGELFF
TGTGCCAGCAGACCCCCCCCCGGGGAGCTGTTTTTT
>TRBV7-9|TRBJ1-4|.|many
CASKPDGAVIELFF
TGTGCCAGCAAACCGGACGGTGCCGTCATTGAACTGTTTTTT
>TRBV5-5|TRBJ1-4|.|few
CASSSSEGSSNEKLFF
TGTGCCAGCAGCTCATCAGAGGGGTCCAGTAATGAAAAACTGTTTTTT
>TRBV7-2|TRBJ1-1|.|few
CASSVRGLTEAFF
TGTGCCAGCAGCGTAAGGGGGTTGACTGAAGCTTTCTTT
>TRBV6-1|TRBJ2-3|.|.
CASSEAAGLGTDTQYF
TGTGCCAGCAGTGAAGCGGCGGGACTGGGCACAGATACGCAGTATTTT
>TRBV28|TRBJ2-6|TRBD1|few
CASSFIDRGVRGANVLTF
TGTGCCAGCAGTTTTATTGACAGGGGAGTAAGGGGGGCCAACGTCCTGACTTTC
>TRBV24-1|TRBJ2-7|.|few
CATSSIGYEQYF
TGTGCCACCAGCTCGATCGGCTACGAGCAGTACTTC
>TRBV10-3|TRBJ2-3|TRBD2|few
CAISESPGLAGTDTQYF
TGTGCCATCAGTGAATCCCCCGGGCTAGCGGGTACAGATACGCAGTATTTT
>TRBV18|TRBJ1-2|TRBD1|many
CASSLTPGQGANYGYTF
TGTGCCAGCTCACTAACTCCTGGACAGGGGGCTAACTATGGCTACACCTTC
>TRBV2|TRBJ2-7|.|many
CASREARSAYEQYF
TGTGCCAGCAGGGAGGCGAGGAGTGCCTACGAGCAGTACTTC
>TRBV29-1|TRBJ2-2|.|few
CSVEDQGFGTGELFF
TGCAGCGTTGAAGATCAGGGGTTCGGCACCGGGGAGCTGTTTTTT
>TRBV21-1|TRBJ2-3|.|.
CASSNSREISVADTQYF
TGTGCCAGCAGCAACTCCCGGGAAATTTCAGTAGCGGATACGCAGTATTTT
>TRBV9|TRBJ2-2|TRBD1|.
CASSAGTDGELFF
TGTGCCAGCAGTGCCGGGACAGACGGGGAGCTGTTTTTT
>TRBV6-5|TRBJ2-3|TRBD2|.
CASSSRQRGLSSTDTQYF
TGTGCCAGCAGTTCCAGGCAGCGGGGCCTCTCTAGCACAGATACGCAGTATTTT
>TRBV5-1|TRBJ1-1|TRBD1|.
CASSFRDRGMNTEAFF
TGCGCCAGCAGCTTCCGGGACAGGGGTATGAACACTGAAGCTTTCTTT
>TRBV20-1|TRBJ1-2|TRBD1|.
CSVRDRGRRGYGYTF
TGCAGTGTTCGGGACAGGGGGCGCCGTGGCTATGGCTACACCTTC
>TRBV6-2/TRBV6-3|TRBJ1-1|.|many
CASSYSQGPGAEAFF
TGTGCCAGCAGTTACTCGCAGGGACCGGGGGCTGAAGCTTTCTTT
>TRBV12-3/TRBV12-4|TRBJ1-2|.|few
CASSTDSYGYTF
TGTGCCAGCAGTACGGACAGCTATGGCTACACCTTC
>TRBV15|TRBJ2-7|.|few
CATGSGRSYEQYF
TGTGCCACCGGGAGCGGCCGCTCCTACGAGCAGTACTTC
>TRBV11-3|TRBJ1-1|.|many
CASSLYWSQDRLSEAFF
TGTGCCAGCAGCTTATACTGGTCCCAGGACCGACTCTCTGAAGCTTTCTTT
>TRBV27|TRBJ2-5|TRBD2|.
CASSPLAGEETQYF
TGTGCCAGCAGTCCACTAGCGGGAGAAGAGACCCAGTACTTC
>TRBV6-4|TRBJ2-1|.|.
CASSDSINRFNEQFF
TGTGCCAGCAGTGACTCTATCAATCGATTCAATGAGCAGTTCTTC
>TRBV7-2|TRBJ1-4|.|many
CASSLMGGANEKLFF
TGTGCCAGCAGCTTAATGGGGGGAGCTAATGAAAAACTGTTTTTT
>TRBV12-3/TRBV12-4|TRBJ1-4|.|few
CASSFQVGKLFF
TGTGCCAGCAGTTTCCAGGTTGGAAAACTGTTTTTT
>TRBV2|TRBJ2-1|TRBD1|many
CASKSGTGEDEQFF
TGTGCCAGCAAGTCCGGGACAGGGGAGGATGAGCAGTTCTTC
>TRBV2|TRBJ1-1|.|few
CASSEAGGERAFF
TGTGCCAGCAGTGAAGCCGGCGGAGAGAGAGCTTTCTTT
>TRBV9|TRBJ1-1|.|many
CASSVATDNTEAFF
TGTGCCAGCAGCGTAGCGACAGATAACACTGAAGCTTTCTTT
>TRBV20-1|TRBJ1-6|.|few
CSARDTSRQANSYNSPLHF
TGCAGTGCTAGAGATACCTCAAGACAGGCGAACTCCTATAATTCACCCCTCCACTTT
>TRBV15|TRBJ2-3|.|.
CATSTIGDTQYF
TGTGCCACCAGTACCATCGGCGATACGCAGTATTTT
>TRBV6-5|TRBJ2-1|.|many
CASSYGRGYNEQFF
TGTGCCAGCAGTTATGGTCGCGGTTACAATGAGCAGTTCTTC
>TRBV2|TRBJ2-5|.|many
CARKGGQQETQYF
TGTGCCAGAAAGGGGGGGCAACAAGAGACCCAGTACTTC
>TRBV6-5|TRBJ1-6|TRBD1|.
CASSPRQGAGYNSPLHF
TGTGCCAGCAGTCCTCGACAGGGGGCGGGATATAATTCACCCCTCCACTTT
>TRBV7-8|TRBJ2-3|.|.
CASSSGARTDTQYF
TGTGCCAGCAGCTCCGGAGCGCGCACAGATACGCAGTATTTT
>TRBV9|TRBJ1-2|TRBD1|many
CASNGQGEFYGYTF
TGTGCCAGCAACGGACAGGGAGAATTCTATGGCTACACCTTC
>TRBV3-1|TRBJ1-5|TRBD1|many
CASSQGQGAHQPQHF
TGTGCCAGCAGCCAAGGTCAGGGGGCGCATCAGCCCCAGCATTTT